The present T cell receptor beta chain was sequenced within a study of blood T cell repertoires in COVID-19. Per the germline V gene, CDR1 is SGHTA and CDR2 is FQGNSA. The CDR3 is 18 residues long. The V gene lost 1 base and the J gene lost 2 bases, with 21 bases spanning the gap. The table came from immunoSEQ multiplex PCR; TCRdb's copy has only in-frame clones and leaves some out. The sample yields 85,000 to 90,000 clones, 86% seen once. The source is a human donor in a cohort sampled during active COVID-19. The chain has TRBV7-2 and TRBJ2-7, with a tentative D call TRBD2 (6 bases). What was sequenced was peripheral blood. The DNA for the CDR3 is TGTGCCAGCAGCTTAGTTCCCACGGGAGCCCCCTACACCTACGAGCAGTACTTC. Its protein product is CASSLVPTGAPYTYEQYF.